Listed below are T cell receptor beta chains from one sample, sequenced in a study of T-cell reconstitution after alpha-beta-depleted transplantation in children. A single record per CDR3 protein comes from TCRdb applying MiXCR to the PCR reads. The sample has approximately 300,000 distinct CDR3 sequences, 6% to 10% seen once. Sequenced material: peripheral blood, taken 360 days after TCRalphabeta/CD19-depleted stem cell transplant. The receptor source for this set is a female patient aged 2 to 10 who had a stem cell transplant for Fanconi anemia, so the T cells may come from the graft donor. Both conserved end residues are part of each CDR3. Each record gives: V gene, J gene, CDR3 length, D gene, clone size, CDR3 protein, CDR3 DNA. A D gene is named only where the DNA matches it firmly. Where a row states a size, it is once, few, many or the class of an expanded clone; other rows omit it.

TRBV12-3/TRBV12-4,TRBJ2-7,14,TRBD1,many,CASSNYRGVYEQYF,TGTGCCAGCAGTAACTACAGGGGAGTTTACGAGCAGTACTTC
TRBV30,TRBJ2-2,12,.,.,CAWTQSTGELFF,TGTGCCTGGACGCAGTCCACCGGGGAGCTGTTTTTT
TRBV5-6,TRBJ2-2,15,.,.,CASSLAGVDTGELFF,TGTGCCAGCAGCTTGGCCGGGGTAGACACCGGGGAGCTGTTTTTT
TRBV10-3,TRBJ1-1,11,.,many,CAISVGTEAFF,TGTGCCATCAGTGTGGGTACTGAAGCTTTCTTT
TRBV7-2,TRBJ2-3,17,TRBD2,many,CASSLGWRLAGTDTQYF,TGTGCCAGCAGCTTGGGATGGAGACTAGCGGGCACAGATACGCAGTATTTT
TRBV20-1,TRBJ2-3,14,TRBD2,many,CSARERGGLDTQYF,TGCAGTGCTAGAGAGCGGGGGGGCCTGGATACGCAGTATTTT
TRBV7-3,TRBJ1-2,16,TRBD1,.,CASSLVGDRRGYGYTF,TGTGCCAGCAGCTTAGTCGGGGACAGGAGGGGTTATGGCTACACCTTC
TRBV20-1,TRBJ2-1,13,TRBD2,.,CSGGSGGHNEQFF,TGCAGTGGCGGCAGCGGGGGGCACAATGAGCAGTTCTTC
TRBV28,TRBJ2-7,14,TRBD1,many,CASSPDRGQYEQYF,TGTGCCAGCAGTCCTGACAGGGGGCAGTACGAGCAGTACTTC
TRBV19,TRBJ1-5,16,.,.,CASSIVYRLSNQPQHF,TGTGCCAGTAGTATAGTGTACAGACTTAGCAATCAGCCCCAGCATTTT
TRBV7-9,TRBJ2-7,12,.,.,CASSLERGEQYF,TGTGCCAGCAGCTTAGAGAGAGGGGAGCAGTACTTC
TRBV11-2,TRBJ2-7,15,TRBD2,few,CASSFTSGRTYEQYF,TGTGCCAGCAGCTTTACTAGCGGGAGGACCTACGAGCAGTACTTC
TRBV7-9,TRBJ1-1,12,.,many,CASTGGNTEAFF,TGTGCCAGCACCGGAGGGAACACTGAAGCTTTCTTT
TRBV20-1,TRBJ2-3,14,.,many,CSANSQGFTDTQYF,TGCAGTGCCAACTCCCAGGGCTTCACAGATACGCAGTATTTT
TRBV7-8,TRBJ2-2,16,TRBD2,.,CASSDSSGGAIGELFF,TGTGCCAGCAGCGACTCTAGCGGGGGGGCCATCGGGGAGCTGTTTTTT
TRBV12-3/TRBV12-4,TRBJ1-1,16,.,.,CASSPRQLRSNTEAFF,TGTGCCAGCAGTCCAAGACAGCTGAGATCGAACACTGAAGCTTTCTTT